This T cell receptor beta chain was observed in a study of early T cells in non-severe SARS-CoV-2 infection. TCRdb redid the calling of the 5' RACE reads with MiXCR, one entry per CDR3 protein. The sample contains under 40,000 distinct CDR3 sequences, approximately 6% of which appear only once. This clonotype was counted ten times or more. This clonotype originated in an adult who was a healthcare worker with PCR-confirmed SARS-CoV-2 infection or an uninfected control (not recorded which). Sequencing was done on a sample of whole blood.

CDR3 nucleotide sequence: TGCAGTGCTAGAGATCGGCTAGCGGGGGCCCGGGCGCAGTATTTT. Translation gives CSARDRLAGARAQYF. The V and J genes are TRBV20-1 and TRBJ2-3; 10 positions agree with TRBD2. Looked up from germline, CDR1 is DFQATT and CDR2 is SNEGSKA (reference sequence). This CDR3 region has 15 residues. Losses at the gene ends were 0 bases for V and 10 bases for J; bases not matched to a gene: 10.